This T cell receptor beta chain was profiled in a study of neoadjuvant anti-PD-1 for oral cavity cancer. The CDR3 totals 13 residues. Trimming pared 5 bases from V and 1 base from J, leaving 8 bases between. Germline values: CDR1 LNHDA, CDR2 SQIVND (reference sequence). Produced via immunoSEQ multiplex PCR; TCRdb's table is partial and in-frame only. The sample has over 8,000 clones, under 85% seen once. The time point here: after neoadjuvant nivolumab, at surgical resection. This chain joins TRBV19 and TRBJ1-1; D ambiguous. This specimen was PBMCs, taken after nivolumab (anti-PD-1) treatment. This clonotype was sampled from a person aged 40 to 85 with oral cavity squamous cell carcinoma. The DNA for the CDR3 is TGTGCCAGTAGTTCGGGTCGGAACACTGAAGCTTTCTTT. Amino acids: CASSSGRNTEAFF.